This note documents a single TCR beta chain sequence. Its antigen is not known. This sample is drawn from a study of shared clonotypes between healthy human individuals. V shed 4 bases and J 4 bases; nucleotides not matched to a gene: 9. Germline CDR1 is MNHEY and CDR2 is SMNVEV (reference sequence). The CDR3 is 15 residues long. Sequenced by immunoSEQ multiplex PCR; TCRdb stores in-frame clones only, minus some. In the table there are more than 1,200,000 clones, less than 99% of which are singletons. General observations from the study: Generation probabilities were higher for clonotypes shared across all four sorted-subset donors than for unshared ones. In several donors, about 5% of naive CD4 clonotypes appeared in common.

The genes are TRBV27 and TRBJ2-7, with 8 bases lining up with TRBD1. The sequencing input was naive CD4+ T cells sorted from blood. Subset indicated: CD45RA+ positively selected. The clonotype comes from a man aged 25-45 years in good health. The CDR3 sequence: CASSYGGQGTYEQYF. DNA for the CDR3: TGTGCCAGCAGTTACGGCGGACAGGGTACATACGAGCAGTACTTC.